This T cell receptor (beta chain) is drawn from a study of T and B cells in COVID-19 patients. At the level of the study: COVID-19 patients gave peripheral blood either during active infection or after recovery. The recovered patients had mostly mild to moderate COVID-19 with outpatient management. Study-level results: Highly clonal in active COVID-19, TRB repertoires exceeded healthy-donor diversity and richness at recovery. Sorted SARS-CoV-2-responsive or tetramer+ T cells and CD4+, regulatory and CD8+ subsets were not yet sequenced.

This clonotype qualifies as medium-sized. Its matching antigen is unknown. From blood, about 220-500 ng of genomic DNA served as TRB template. V lost 2 bases and J lost 1, with 15 bases in between. The CDR3 extends over 16 amino acids. CDR1 WNHNN and CDR2 SYGVQD come from the germline V gene (reference sequence). TRB rearrangements were amplified by multiplex PCR with BIOMED2 TRB-A/B primers. Each CDR3 protein is one row after TCRdb ran MiXCR on the multiplex PCR reads. The data contain under 6,000 distinct CDR3 sequences, 27% of them singletons. This clonotype was sampled from a human donor with active COVID-19. V is TRBV10-1 and J is TRBJ2-7, with D possibly being TRBD1 (5 bases). Sequenced input: blood. CDR3 sequence: CASSEVGQPLSYEQYF. The DNA of the CDR3 is TGCGCCAGCAGTGAGGTTGGACAACCCTTATCCTACGAGCAGTACTTC.